This T cell receptor beta chain was observed in a study of T cells in tuberculosis. About the research overall: IGRA-negative adolescents, IGRA-positive adolescents with latent tuberculosis and adults with active tuberculosis formed this South African cohort.

Sequenced by immunoSEQ multiplex PCR; TCRdb stores in-frame clones only, minus some. The table lists tens of thousands of clones, 92% of them singletons, with approximately 6.8% in the top ten. CDR3 length: 14 amino acids. Trimming removed 6 bases at V and 5 bases at J, with 14 bases between. The germline V gene has CDR1 LGHNT and CDR2 FRNRAP. Time point in this sample: new active TB diagnosis, blood taken before or within 7 days of starting treatment. Confirmation came from sputum smear and/or culture positivity for M. tuberculosis. This TCR came from an adult with tuberculosis. The rearrangement links TRBV12-5 to TRBJ1-5, with D hard to call. Sequencing was performed on PBMCs, taken at tuberculosis diagnosis. In DNA form, the CDR3 reads TGTGCTAGTGGAACAATTGTGGGAGATCAGCCCCAGCATTTT. It specifies CASGTIVGDQPQHF.